This TCR beta chain was profiled in a study of metastatic and nonmetastatic thyroid tumors. The V end was cut by 7 bases, the J end by 7 bases, with 16 bases between. The germline CDR1 and CDR2 sequences are SQVTM and ANQGSEA. The CDR3 length is 13 residues. This clone was detected many times. TCRdb reassembled clones from the PCR reads with MiXCR. The sample has 15,000 to 20,000 clones, about 34% seen once. No treatment of any kind had been given to any patient before thyroid surgery. The material sequenced was tumor tissue. The TCR sequence derives from a male donor with papillary thyroid cancer or a benign thyroid nodule (not recorded which). Some clones in this sample may be carry-over from other donors' samples. The chain links TRBV29-1 to TRBJ2-2; a possible D gene is TRBD2 (6 bases). The CDR3 nucleotides are TGCAGCGGAGGATGGGGGGTGGGCGGGGAGCTGTTTTTT. It codes for CSGGWGVGGELFF.